This T cell receptor beta chain is from a study of T cell clonotyping in hematopoietic cell transplantation (dated by TCRdb to the early 2020s). At the level of the whole study: Pretransplant samples from recipients were collected after cytoreduction. The study collected roughly 150 blood samples from 35 to 45 consecutive transplant recipients and their related donors. Patient recruitment ran from 2015 to early 2017, and follow-up continued until September 2020 or death. The investigation overall reported the following: Overlap with donor repertoires was found for only a small fraction of recipient repertoires, with over 95% found to appear de novo at the given depth. The sample size was limited, and because cells were not sorted, the contributions of CD4 and CD8 repertoires could not be separated. After transplant, TCR diversity in recipients dropped, and pathologically expanded clonotypes increased progressively from day 30 to day 180. Donor and pretransplant recipient Inverse Simpson Index values predicted broader posttransplant TCR repertoire diversity.

The CDR3 covers 13 residues, taking in both the cysteine and the phenylalanine. Only the CDR3 part of the read is kept: 39 bases, read in frame from the first base. V sheds 5 bases and J sheds 5 bases, leaving 10 bases between their ends. CDR1 and CDR2 are drawn from the germline V gene: MNHNS, SASEGT. The immunoSEQ assay, a bias-controlled multiplex PCR with V- and J-specific primers, was used to amplify TCR beta CDR3 regions from genomic DNA. A proprietary barcode and Illumina adapter sequences were added to the CDR3 amplicons in a second PCR step. An Illumina MiSeq instrument was used to sequence the CDR3 libraries. In the source study's methods: Export and quality control were handled in immunoSEQ Analyzer 3.0, while downstream analyses relied on R Bioconductor and Immunarch. Only productive rearrangements within the normalized downsampled data set were used in the calculation of repertoire metrics. In the normalized cohort, clonotypes with more than 5 templates were defined as pathologically expanded. The Inverse Simpson Index served as the measure of repertoire diversity. To capture all clonotypes, the CMV-specificity analyses were run on the non-normalized data set. Not all clones reach the TCRdb copy of this immuneACCESS table, which keeps in-frame sequences only. Checked studies attribute under half of the gap to unresolved V genes and leave the rest unexplained. V and J calls and clone size come straight from that table; D and trimming were deduced from the DNA. The sample table holds tens of thousands of clones, of which 90% to 96% were seen once. The ten largest account for roughly 1.5% of the sample.

In this sample, this clone turned up once. Its antigen is still unknown. Base qualities are not provided; no much larger clone lies one nucleotide away. The time point label corresponds to: recipient sample about 28 days before transplant, after cytoreduction. Blood from recipients was drawn about 28 days before transplant and again at days 30, 100 and 180 after transplant. Using Nuclei Lysis Solution, genomic DNA was extracted from unfractionated peripheral blood mononuclear cells that were either fresh or cryopreserved. This material consisted of peripheral blood mononuclear cells, taken before stem cell transplant. This sequence originates from a woman aged 45-59 years with acute myeloid leukemia. Some clones in this sample may be carry-over from other donors' samples. The V and J genes are TRBV6-1 and TRBJ2-1; no D gene call is confident. The DNA sequence reads TGTGCCAGCAGTAGATACGAAAACAATGAGCAGTTCTTC. Its amino acids are CASSRYENNEQFF.